The entry below gives a single T cell receptor beta chain sequence along with its context. Its antigen is still unknown. The CDR3 sequence is 13 residues long. Germline assignment: CDR1 SNHLY and CDR2 FYNNEI. V lost 7 bases, J lost 0 bases, and 9 bases lay in between. This record belongs to a study of cytomegalovirus exposure and HLA in healthy donors. Whole-study results and caveats: In a later analysis, V- and J-gene trimming of beta chains associated with a DCLRE1C missense variant, replicated independently. Sequencing likely generated an artifact that appeared as a cluster of highly shared sequence variants.

The PCR used 60 Vbeta and 13 Jbeta primers. Profiled with immunoSEQ multiplex PCR; TCRdb holds only in-frame clones, not every one. This table holds some 180,000 clones, just under 80% found once. The rearrangement links TRBV2 to TRBJ1-2; D is unresolved. Source material: PBMCs. The clonotype was recovered from a female donor in good health and CMV-seronegative. The CDR3 coding sequence is TGTGCCAGCACGAGGAGAGCTAACTATGGCTACACCTTC. Amino acids: CASTRRANYGYTF.